A single sample is the source of the 2 T cell receptor beta chains below, sequenced in a study of beta chain features in type 1 diabetes. TCRB transcripts that were expressed got sequenced, as all of the isolated RNA had been reverse transcribed. Repertoires were generated with immunoSEQ multiplex PCR, while TCRdb's copy carries only in-frame clones and drops some. The table records around 650,000 clones, roughly 12% of them present only once. No antigens are known for them. Study-wide findings and caveats: TCRB CDR3s were moderately but significantly shorter in Type 1 diabetes patients in all four CD4+ subsets.

The specimen was naive CD4+ T cells from blood. The receptors come from a young man with type 1 diabetes.

The V call is TRBV27, the J call TRBJ1-6; D may be TRBD1 (6 bases). Germline loops: CDR1 MNHEY, CDR2 SMNVEV (reference sequence). This CDR3 is 13 amino acids long. Trimming took 6 bases from V and 10 from J, leaving 13 bases between them. Here the CDR3 DNA reads TGTGCCAGCAGATTGGCAGGGGACTCACCCCTCCACTTT. Amino acid sequence: CASRLAGDSPLHF.

This clone was found a few times. The rearrangement uses TRBV28 and TRBJ2-2, with D possibly matching TRBD1 (6 bases). This CDR3 region has 15 residues. Trimming took off 6 bases at V and 1 base at J, with 12 bases between the two ends. Per germline, CDR1 MDHEN and CDR2 SYDVKM. CDR3 sequence reads: CASSPTGRNTGELFF. CDR3 in DNA: TGTGCCAGCAGCCCCACAGGGAGGAACACCGGGGAGCTGTTTTTT.